This T cell receptor beta chain was recovered during a study of blood T cell repertoires in COVID-19. Looking at the study overall: Sites across the United States, Italy and Spain contributed samples from acute and convalescent COVID-19.

The V gene lost 3 bases and the J gene lost 1 base, with 6 bases spanning the gap. CDR3 length: 13 residues. Per the authors' pipeline: Nucleated cell number was recorded as an estimate derived from reference gene primer amplification. Only in-frame clones appear in the TCRdb table, and some are missing; sequencing was by immunoSEQ multiplex PCR. V, J and clone size are taken as reported in that table, and D and trimming were inferred from the DNA itself. The data hold some 330,000 clones, with roughly 90% observed a single time. In terms of age and location, participants ranged from roughly 18 to 100 years and lived in 24 US areas. Two negative PCRs, clearance, or symptom resolution had been documented for recovered Cohort 3 donors.

The sequence came from a woman in her 30s who had recovered from COVID-19. Material for sequencing was PBMCs or T cells enriched from blood (not recorded which). The chain employs TRBV12-3 or TRBV12-4 and TRBJ1-1; D is unclear. CDR3 sequence (DNA): TGTGCCAGCAGTTTTCGTCCGAACACTGAAGCTTTCTTT. It translates to CASSFRPNTEAFF.